The rows below give T cell receptor beta chains drawn from one sample of a study of T cell repertoires in cytomegalovirus infection. TCRdb ran MiXCR on the reads and lists one entry per CDR3 protein. This table holds around 260,000 distinct CDR3 sequences, approximately 9.2% found once. The sequencing input was PBMCs. These receptors all come from a human donor in good health (CMV status not recorded). Some clones in this sample may be carry-over from other donors' samples. The conserved cysteine and the conserved F or W are not part of the CDR3 here. The D gene is left open where the match is weak.

TRBD2	TRBV5-5	TRBJ2-1	ASRRGLVIHEQF
NA	TRBV7-2	TRBJ2-5	ASSLDGQTQETQY
TRBD1	TRBV7-2	TRBJ1-6	ASSSPQGQGTLYNSPLH
NA	TRBV9	TRBJ1-3	ASSVGVGADTIY
NA	TRBV12-3/TRBV12-4	TRBJ2-7	ASKNEYQQY
NA	TRBV20-1	TRBJ2-7	SARDPSGDRYEQY
NA	TRBV15	TRBJ1-1	ATSRSYGDTEAF
TRBD1	TRBV7-2	TRBJ1-2	ASSSSGQGAMSYGYT
NA	TRBV7-2	TRBJ2-5	ASSPFGSRVETQY
TRBD1	TRBV2	TRBJ2-1	ASSTGTGISSYNEQF
TRBD1	TRBV7-9	TRBJ2-5	ASSSRGPETQY